This T cell receptor (beta chain) stems from a study of Ad26.COV2.S vaccination and SARS-CoV-2 variants. Study-wide context: The Ad26.COV2.S arm of the COV1001 trial was where the donor was placed. Intramuscular Ad26.COV2.S at 5x10^10 or 1x10^11 viral particles.

This sample's treatment: around 19 received Ad26.COV2.S at low or high dose, single or two shots; 5 received placebo; per-sample allocation not given. Specimen acquisition occurred on day 63 following the initial vaccine or placebo injection. Ad26.COV2.S expressed prefusion-stabilized spike from the original Wuhan strain. Using immunoSEQ multiplex PCR, the repertoire was profiled, and TCRdb retains in-frame clones only, with some absent. The sample records 450,000 to 550,000 clones, nearly 90% being singletons. Germline V gene sequence: CDR1 MDHEN, CDR2 SYDVKM. Trimming removed 0 bases from V and 4 bases from J, with 15 bases in between. This CDR3 spans 16 amino acids.

J is TRBJ1-1 and V is TRBV28; a weak D match, TRBD1 (6 bases). Sequencing was performed on peripheral blood, taken in a trial of Ad26.COV2.S vaccine versus placebo. The source of this sequence is a person aged 18-65 years who received the Ad26.COV2.S COVID-19 vaccine or a placebo. The CDR3 DNA sequence: TGTGCCAGCAGTTTATGGTTGCGGGGGCAAGGCACTGAAGCTTTCTTT. Encoded protein: CASSLWLRGQGTEAFF.